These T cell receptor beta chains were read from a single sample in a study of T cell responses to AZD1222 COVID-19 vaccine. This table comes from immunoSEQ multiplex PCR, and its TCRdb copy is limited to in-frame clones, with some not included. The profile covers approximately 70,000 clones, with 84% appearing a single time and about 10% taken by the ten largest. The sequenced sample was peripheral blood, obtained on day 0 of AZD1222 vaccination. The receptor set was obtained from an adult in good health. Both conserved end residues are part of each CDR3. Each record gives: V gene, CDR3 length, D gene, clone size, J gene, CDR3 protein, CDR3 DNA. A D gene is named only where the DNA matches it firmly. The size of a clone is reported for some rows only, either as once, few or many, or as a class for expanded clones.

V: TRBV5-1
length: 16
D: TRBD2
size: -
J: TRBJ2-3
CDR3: CASSFRAGGGTDTQYF
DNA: TGCGCCAGCAGCTTCCGGGCGGGGGGAGGCACAGATACGCAGTATTTT

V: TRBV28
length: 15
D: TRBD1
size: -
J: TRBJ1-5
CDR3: CASSVVNRGAQPQHF
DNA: TGTGCCAGCAGTGTTGTTAACAGGGGGGCTCAGCCCCAGCATTTT

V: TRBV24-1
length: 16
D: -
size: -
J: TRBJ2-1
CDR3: CATSDPSWGSSNEQFF
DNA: TGTGCCACCAGTGATCCCTCCTGGGGGAGTTCCAATGAGCAGTTCTTC

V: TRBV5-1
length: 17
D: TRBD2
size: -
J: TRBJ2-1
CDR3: CASSLGLAGSNYNEQFF
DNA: TGCGCCAGCAGCTTGGGCCTAGCGGGATCCAACTACAATGAGCAGTTCTTC

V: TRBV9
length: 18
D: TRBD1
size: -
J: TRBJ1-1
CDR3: CASSVAGGSGTGGTEAFF
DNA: TGTGCCAGCAGCGTAGCTGGGGGCAGTGGGACAGGGGGCACTGAAGCTTTCTTT

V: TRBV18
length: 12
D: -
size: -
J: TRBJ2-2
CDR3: CASSPQGGELFF
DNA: TGTGCCAGCTCACCCCAAGGCGGGGAGCTGTTTTTT

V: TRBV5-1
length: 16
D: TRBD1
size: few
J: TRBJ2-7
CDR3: CASSPSPTGDSGEQYF
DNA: TGCGCCAGCAGCCCTTCCCCGACAGGGGATTCGGGAGAGCAGTACTTC

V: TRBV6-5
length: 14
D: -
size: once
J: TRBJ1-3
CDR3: CASSKTDTGNTIYF
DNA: TGTGCCAGCAGTAAGACAGACACTGGAAACACCATATATTTT

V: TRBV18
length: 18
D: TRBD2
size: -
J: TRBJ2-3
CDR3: CASSPIGASGARTDTQYF
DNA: TGTGCCAGCTCACCTATTGGGGCTAGCGGGGCCCGCACAGATACGCAGTATTTT

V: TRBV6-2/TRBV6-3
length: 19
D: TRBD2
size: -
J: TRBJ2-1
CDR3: CASSAPLDSGTSGNNEQFF
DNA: TGTGCCAGCAGCGCTCCGCTCGACTCCGGGACTAGCGGAAACAATGAGCAGTTCTTC

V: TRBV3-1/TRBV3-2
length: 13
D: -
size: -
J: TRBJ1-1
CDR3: CASSQDPLLAAFF
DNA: TGTGCCAGCAGCCAAGATCCACTTTTGGCAGCTTTCTTT

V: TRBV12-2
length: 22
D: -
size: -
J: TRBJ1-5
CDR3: CASRLAGTGAALYRYSNQPQHF
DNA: TGTGCAAGTCGCTTAGCAGGGACAGGGGCCGCTCTTTACCGTTATAGCAATCAGCCCCAGCATTTT

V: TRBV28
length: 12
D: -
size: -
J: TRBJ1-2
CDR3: CATSDRAYGYTF
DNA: TGTGCCACCTCGGACAGAGCTTATGGCTACACCTTC

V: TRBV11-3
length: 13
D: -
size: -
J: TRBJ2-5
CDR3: CASSFGFEKTQYF
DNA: TGTGCCAGCAGCTTCGGGTTCGAGAAGACCCAGTACTTC

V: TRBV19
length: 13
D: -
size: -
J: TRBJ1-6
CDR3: CASRPFFNSPLHF
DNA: TGTGCCAGCAGACCGTTTTTTAATTCACCCCTCCACTTT

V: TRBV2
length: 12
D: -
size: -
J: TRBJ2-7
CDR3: CATQGVGHEQYF
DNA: TGTGCCACCCAAGGGGTCGGGCACGAGCAGTACTTC

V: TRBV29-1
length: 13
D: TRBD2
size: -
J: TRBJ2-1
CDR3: CSVGPSGGSEQFF
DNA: TGCAGCGTTGGGCCGAGCGGGGGGTCTGAGCAGTTCTTC

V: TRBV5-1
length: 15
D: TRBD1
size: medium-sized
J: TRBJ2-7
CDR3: CASSWGTGMAYEQYF
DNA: TGCGCCAGCAGCTGGGGGACAGGGATGGCATACGAGCAGTACTTC

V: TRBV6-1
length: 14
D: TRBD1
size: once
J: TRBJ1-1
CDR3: CASSETDRGAEAFF
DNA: TGTGCCAGCAGTGAAACCGACAGGGGAGCTGAAGCTTTCTTT

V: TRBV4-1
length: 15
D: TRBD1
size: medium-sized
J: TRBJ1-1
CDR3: CASSQDPGGFMWAFF
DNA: TGCGCCAGCAGCCAAGATCCAGGGGGCTTCATGTGGGCTTTCTTT

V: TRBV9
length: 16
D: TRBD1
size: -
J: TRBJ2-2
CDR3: CASSVDGQGFTGELFF
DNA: TGTGCCAGCAGCGTAGATGGACAGGGTTTCACCGGGGAGCTGTTTTTT

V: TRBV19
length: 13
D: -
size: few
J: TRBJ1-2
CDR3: CASSISGPGGYTF
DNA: TGTGCCAGTAGTATCTCCGGGCCGGGGGGCTACACCTTC

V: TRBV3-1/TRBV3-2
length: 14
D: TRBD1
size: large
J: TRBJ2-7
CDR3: CASSSGTGTFQQYF
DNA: TGTGCCAGCAGCTCCGGGACAGGGACGTTTCAGCAGTACTTC

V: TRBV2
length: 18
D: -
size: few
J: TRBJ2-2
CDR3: CASSGRTGWGMGTGELFF
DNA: TGTGCCAGCAGTGGGCGTACCGGCTGGGGTATGGGCACCGGGGAGCTGTTTTTT

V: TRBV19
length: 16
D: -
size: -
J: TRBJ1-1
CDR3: CASSIGFDAGGTEAFF
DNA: TGTGCCAGTAGTATTGGCTTTGACGCGGGGGGGACTGAAGCTTTCTTT

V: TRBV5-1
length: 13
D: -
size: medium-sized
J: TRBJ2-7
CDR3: CASSFSAAYEQYF
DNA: TGCGCCAGCAGCTTTAGCGCGGCCTACGAGCAGTACTTC

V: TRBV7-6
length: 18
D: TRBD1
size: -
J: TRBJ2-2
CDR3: CASSPHDPGQGSTGELFF
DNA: TGTGCCAGCAGCCCCCACGACCCGGGACAGGGATCTACCGGGGAGCTGTTTTTT

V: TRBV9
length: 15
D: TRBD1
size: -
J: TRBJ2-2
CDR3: CASSFGTVNTGELFF
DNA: TGTGCCAGCAGCTTTGGGACAGTCAACACCGGGGAGCTGTTTTTT

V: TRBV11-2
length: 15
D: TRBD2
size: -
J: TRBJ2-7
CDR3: CASSLELAGDNEQYF
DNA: TGTGCCAGCAGCTTAGAACTAGCGGGGGACAACGAGCAGTACTTC

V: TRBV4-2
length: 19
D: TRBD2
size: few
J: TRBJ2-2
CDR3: CASSQDLLGLAAYTGELFF
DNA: TGTGCCAGCAGCCAAGATCTCTTAGGGCTAGCGGCATACACCGGGGAGCTGTTTTTT

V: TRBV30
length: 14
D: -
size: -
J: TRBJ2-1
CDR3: CAWSGGLTDNEQFF
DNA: TGTGCCTGGAGCGGAGGTCTGACAGACAATGAGCAGTTCTTC

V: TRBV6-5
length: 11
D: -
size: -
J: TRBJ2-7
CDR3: CASSYGGEQYF
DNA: TGTGCCAGCAGTTACGGAGGCGAGCAGTACTTC

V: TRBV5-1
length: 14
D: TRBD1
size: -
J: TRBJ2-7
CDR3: CASSSGTGSYEQYF
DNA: TGCGCCAGCAGTTCCGGGACAGGGTCCTACGAGCAGTACTTC

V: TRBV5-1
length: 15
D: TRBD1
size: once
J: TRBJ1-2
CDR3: CASRDRGTRSYGYTF
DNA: TGCGCCAGCCGGGACAGGGGGACGCGGAGCTATGGCTACACCTTC

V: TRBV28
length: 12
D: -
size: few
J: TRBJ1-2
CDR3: CASSFAAYGYTF
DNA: TGTGCCAGCAGTTTTGCGGCCTATGGCTACACCTTC

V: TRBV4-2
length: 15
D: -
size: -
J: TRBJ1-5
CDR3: CASSQDRSSNQPQHF
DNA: TGTGCCAGCAGCCAAGATCGATCCAGCAATCAGCCCCAGCATTTT

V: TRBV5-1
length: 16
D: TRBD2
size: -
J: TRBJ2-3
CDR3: CASSLDLAGTTDTQYF
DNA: TGCGCCAGCAGCTTGGATCTAGCGGGGACCACAGATACGCAGTATTTT

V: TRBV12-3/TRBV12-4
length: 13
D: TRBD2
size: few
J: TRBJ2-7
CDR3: CASSPGGDGEQYF
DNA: TGTGCCAGCAGCCCCGGGGGGGATGGCGAGCAGTACTTC

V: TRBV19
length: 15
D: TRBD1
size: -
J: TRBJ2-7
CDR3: CASSMDRGRRYEQYF
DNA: TGTGCCAGTAGCATGGACAGGGGACGGCGGTACGAGCAGTACTTC

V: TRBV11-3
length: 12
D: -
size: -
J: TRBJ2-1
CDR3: CASSRGEGRVLF
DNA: TGTGCCAGCAGCCGGGGAGAGGGGCGGGTCCTCTTC

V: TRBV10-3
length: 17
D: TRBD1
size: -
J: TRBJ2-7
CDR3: CAISESLVGTGAYEQYF
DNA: TGTGCCATCAGTGAGTCTTTGGTGGGGACAGGGGCCTACGAGCAGTACTTC

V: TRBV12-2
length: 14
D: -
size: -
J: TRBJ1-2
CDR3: CASRLTGTAYGYTF
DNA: TGTGCAAGTCGCCTTACCGGGACAGCCTATGGCTACACCTTC

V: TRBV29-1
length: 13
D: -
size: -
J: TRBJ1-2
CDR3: CSVERDSRYGYTF
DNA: TGCAGCGTTGAGAGAGACAGCCGTTATGGCTACACCTTC

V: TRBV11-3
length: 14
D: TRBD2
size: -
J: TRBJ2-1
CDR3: CASSLSGGYNEQFF
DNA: TGTGCCAGCAGCCTTAGCGGGGGGTACAATGAGCAGTTCTTC

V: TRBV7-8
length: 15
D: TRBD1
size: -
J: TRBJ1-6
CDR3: CASSPLTGKSSPLHF
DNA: TGTGCCAGCAGCCCTTTGACAGGGAAAAGCTCACCCCTCCACTTT

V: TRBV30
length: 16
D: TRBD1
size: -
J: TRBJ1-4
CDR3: CAWSVFLGQGNEKLFF
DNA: TGTGCCTGGAGTGTCTTTTTGGGACAGGGGAATGAAAAACTGTTTTTT

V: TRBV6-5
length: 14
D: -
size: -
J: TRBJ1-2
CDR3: CASSYSGGGYGYTF
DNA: TGTGCCAGCAGTTATAGCGGTGGGGGCTATGGCTACACCTTC